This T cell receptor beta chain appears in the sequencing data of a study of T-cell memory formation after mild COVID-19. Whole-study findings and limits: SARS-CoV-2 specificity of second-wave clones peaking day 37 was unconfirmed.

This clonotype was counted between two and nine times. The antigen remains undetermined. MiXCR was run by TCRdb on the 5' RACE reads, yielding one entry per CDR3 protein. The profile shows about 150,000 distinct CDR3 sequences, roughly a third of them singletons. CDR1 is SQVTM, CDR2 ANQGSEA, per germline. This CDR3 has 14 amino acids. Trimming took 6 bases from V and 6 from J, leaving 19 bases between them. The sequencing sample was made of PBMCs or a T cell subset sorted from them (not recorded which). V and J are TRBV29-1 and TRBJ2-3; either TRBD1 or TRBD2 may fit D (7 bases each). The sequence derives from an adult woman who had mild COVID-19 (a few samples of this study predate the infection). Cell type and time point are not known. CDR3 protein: CSVKLRGGFDTQYF. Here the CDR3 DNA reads TGCAGCGTCAAGCTCAGGGGGGGGTTCGATACGCAGTATTTT.